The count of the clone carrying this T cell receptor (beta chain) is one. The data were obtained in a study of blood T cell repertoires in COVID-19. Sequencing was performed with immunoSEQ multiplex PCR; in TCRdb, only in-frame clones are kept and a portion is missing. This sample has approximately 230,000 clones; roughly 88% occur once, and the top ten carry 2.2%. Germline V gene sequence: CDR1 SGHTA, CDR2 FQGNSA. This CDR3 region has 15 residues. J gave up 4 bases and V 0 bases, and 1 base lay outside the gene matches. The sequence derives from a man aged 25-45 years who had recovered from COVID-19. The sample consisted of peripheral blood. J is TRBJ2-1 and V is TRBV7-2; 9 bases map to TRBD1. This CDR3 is CASSLAQGAYNEQFF. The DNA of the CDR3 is TGTGCCAGCAGCTTAGCACAGGGGGCTTACAATGAGCAGTTCTTC.